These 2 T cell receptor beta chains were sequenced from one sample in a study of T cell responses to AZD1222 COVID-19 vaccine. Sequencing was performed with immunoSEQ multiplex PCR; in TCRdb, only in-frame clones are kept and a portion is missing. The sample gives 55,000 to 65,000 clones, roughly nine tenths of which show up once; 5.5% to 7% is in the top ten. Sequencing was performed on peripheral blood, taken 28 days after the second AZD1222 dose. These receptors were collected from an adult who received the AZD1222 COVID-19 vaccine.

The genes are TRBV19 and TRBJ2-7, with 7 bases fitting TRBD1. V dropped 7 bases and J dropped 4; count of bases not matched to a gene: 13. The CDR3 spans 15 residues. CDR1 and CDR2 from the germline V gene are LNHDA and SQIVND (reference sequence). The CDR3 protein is CASMTQARGSYEQYF. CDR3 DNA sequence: TGTGCCAGTATGACCCAGGCCAGGGGGAGTTACGAGCAGTACTTC.

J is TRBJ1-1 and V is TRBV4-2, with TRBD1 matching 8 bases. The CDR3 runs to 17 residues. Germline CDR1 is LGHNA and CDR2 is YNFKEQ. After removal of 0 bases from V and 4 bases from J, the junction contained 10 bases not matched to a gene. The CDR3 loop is CASSQDFQGAGGTEAFF. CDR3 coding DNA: TGTGCCAGCAGCCAAGATTTCCAGGGGGCAGGTGGCACTGAAGCTTTCTTT.